This T cell receptor (beta chain) was observed in a study of molecular identifiers for immune sequencing clone quantification. Looking at the study overall: In replicates, the authors split RNA from roughly 18,000 or 92,000 naive CD8 cells five ways and sequenced four. The study's findings and limits: The study found clones above 20 RNA copies held over 99% of effector molecules and under 1% in naive cells.

This CDR3 region has 15 residues. Germline CDR1 reads MNHEY; CDR2 reads SMNVEV (reference sequence). Germline trimming cut 7 bases from V and 0 bases from J; bases unmatched to any gene: 4. There are a few counts of this clonotype. What it binds is unknown. Previously described methods and listed TCR primers were used for bulk TCR libraries. TCRdb passed the PCR reads through MiXCR, listing each CDR3 protein once. Found here are about 500,000 distinct CDR3 sequences, about a fifth of them singletons; the top ten hold more than 0.8%. The sequence came from a human donor in good health. Some libraries in this study had Jurkat cell RNA spiked in. V and J are TRBV27 and TRBJ1-1; the match to TRBD1 covers 11 bases. The sequenced material came from naive CD8+ T cells from blood, with Jurkat cell RNA spiked in. Subset noted: FACS-sorted CD8+CD4-CCR7+CD45RA+ naive T cells. The CDR3 reads CASMDRGLMNTEAFF. As DNA, the CDR3 is TGTGCCAGCATGGACAGGGGGCTGATGAACACTGAAGCTTTCTTT.